This note documents a single T cell receptor beta chain sequence. This entry is derived from a study of OX40 agonist ivuxolimab in advanced cancers. Study information: Patients in the trial were receiving intravenous ivuxolimab every 2 weeks, at doses of 0.01 to 10 mg/kg. Patients assigned to dose escalation were diagnosed with hepatocellular carcinoma, melanoma, renal cell or head and neck cancer.

The CDR3 runs 12 residues. V lost 5 bases to trimming and J lost 8 bases; unmatched junction nucleotides: 2. Germline lookup yields CDR1 SGHNT and CDR2 YENEEA. Data came from immunoSEQ multiplex PCR; TCRdb stores just in-frame clones and leaves some out. In the table there are fewer than 90,000 clones, around nine tenths of which are singletons. Sample: CD4+ or CD8+ T cells sorted from blood, taken in a trial of the OX40 agonist ivuxolimab. The chain carries TRBV11-3 and TRBJ1-4, with TRBD1 identical over 7 bases. This TCR derives from an adult with an advanced solid tumor such as melanoma, head and neck, liver or kidney cancer. CDR3: CASSRDREKLFF. CDR3 bases: TGTGCCAGCAGCCGGGACAGAGAAAAACTGTTTTTT.